The text below deals with one T cell receptor (beta chain). Trimming cost V 5 bases and J 1 base, with 14 bases left between them. Germline V CDR1 and CDR2: SGHTA, FQGNSA. The CDR3 is made up of 16 amino acids. Assay: immunoSEQ multiplex PCR; the TCRdb copy retains only in-frame clones and omits some. This table holds more than 120,000 clones, around 90% found once. This record belongs to a study of blood T cell repertoires in COVID-19. The origin of this receptor is a human donor in a cohort sampled during active COVID-19. The chain has TRBV7-2 and TRBJ2-2; D might be TRBD2 (6 bases). The specimen was peripheral blood. CDR3 sequence reads: CASSPVGGRNTGELFF. CDR3 in DNA: TGTGCCAGCAGCCCGGTAGGAGGGCGGAACACCGGGGAGCTGTTTTTT.